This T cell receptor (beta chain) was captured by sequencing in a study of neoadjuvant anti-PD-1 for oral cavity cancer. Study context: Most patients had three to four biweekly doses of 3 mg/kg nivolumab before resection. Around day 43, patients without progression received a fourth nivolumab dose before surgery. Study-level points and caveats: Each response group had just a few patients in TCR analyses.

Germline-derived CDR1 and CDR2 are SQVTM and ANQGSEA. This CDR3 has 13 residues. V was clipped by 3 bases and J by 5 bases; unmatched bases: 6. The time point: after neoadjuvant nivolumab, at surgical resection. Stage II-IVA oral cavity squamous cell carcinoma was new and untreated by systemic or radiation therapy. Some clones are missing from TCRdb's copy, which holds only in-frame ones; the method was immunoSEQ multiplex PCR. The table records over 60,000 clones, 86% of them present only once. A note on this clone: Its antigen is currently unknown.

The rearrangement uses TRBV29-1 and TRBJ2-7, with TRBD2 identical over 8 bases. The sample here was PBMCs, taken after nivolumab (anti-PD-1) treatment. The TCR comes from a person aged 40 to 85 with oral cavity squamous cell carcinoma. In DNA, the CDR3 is TGCAGCGTTGAGGAGCGGGAGATCCACGAGCAGTACTTC. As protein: CSVEEREIHEQYF.